These T cell receptor beta chains were read from a single sample in a study of blood T cell repertoires in COVID-19. TCRdb's copy holds only in-frame clones and misses some; the assay was immunoSEQ multiplex PCR. This sample has about 150,000 clones, with around 80% found just once. Sequencing was carried out using peripheral blood. Source of these receptors: a woman in her sixties or seventies who had recovered from COVID-19. The CDR3 runs from the conserved cysteine through the conserved F or W. The D gene is left open where the match is weak. Size values are once, few and many counts, or a class for expanded clones, and some rows have none.

>-|TRBD2|TRBJ2-5|TRBV4-2
CASSPRGAGDQETQYF
TGTGCCAGCAGCCCCCGGGGAGCGGGGGATCAAGAGACCCAGTACTTC
>-|TRBD2|TRBJ2-2|TRBV7-3
CASSLLAAGGPGELFF
TGTGCCAGCAGCTTATTGGCAGCGGGGGGCCCCGGGGAGCTGTTTTTT
>-|-|TRBJ1-2|TRBV3-1/TRBV3-2
CASSPPTVNYGYTF
TGTGCCAGCAGCCCCCCGACAGTTAACTATGGCTACACCTTC
>-|-|TRBJ2-7|TRBV6-2/TRBV6-3
CASSPQGNTYEQYF
TGTGCCAGCAGCCCACAGGGAAATACCTACGAGCAGTACTTC
>-|TRBD2|TRBJ2-5|TRBV9
CASSVGPQAGETQYF
TGTGCCAGCAGCGTAGGTCCGCAAGCGGGGGAGACCCAGTACTTC
>-|-|TRBJ1-5|TRBV19
CASKTGSWGNQPQHF
TGTGCCAGTAAAACAGGGTCGTGGGGCAATCAGCCCCAGCATTTT
>-|-|TRBJ1-1|TRBV7-8
CASSLKRANTEAFF
TGTGCCAGCAGCTTAAAGAGGGCCAACACTGAAGCTTTCTTT
>-|TRBD2|TRBJ2-7|TRBV5-4
CASSRELAGALYYEQYF
TGTGCCAGCAGCCGCGAACTAGCGGGAGCCTTGTACTACGAGCAGTACTTC
>-|-|TRBJ2-5|TRBV9
CASSGDTRGTQYF
TGTGCCAGCAGCGGGGACACGAGGGGGACCCAGTACTTC
>-|TRBD2|TRBJ2-5|TRBV14
CASSRRDYPGETQYF
TGTGCCAGCAGCCGCCGGGACTACCCCGGGGAGACCCAGTACTTC
>-|TRBD2|TRBJ2-7|TRBV5-5
CASTLGGESYEQYF
TGTGCCAGCACCCTGGGGGGGGAGTCCTACGAGCAGTACTTC
>-|TRBD2|TRBJ2-7|TRBV3-1/TRBV3-2
CASGGEVRYEQYF
TGTGCCAGCGGGGGGGAAGTCCGCTACGAGCAGTACTTC
>-|-|TRBJ1-4|TRBV19
CASSTRQGELEKLFF
TGTGCCAGTAGTACCAGACAAGGGGAATTAGAAAAACTGTTTTTT
>-|-|TRBJ2-7|TRBV19
CASSIEVKFYEQYF
TGTGCCAGTAGTATTGAGGTGAAGTTCTACGAGCAGTACTTC
>-|-|TRBJ2-1|TRBV6-5
CASRGALLGGEQFF
TGTGCCAGCAGGGGAGCCTTATTAGGGGGTGAGCAGTTCTTC
>-|TRBD1|TRBJ2-2|TRBV7-3
CASGAGGFGELFF
TGTGCCAGCGGGGCAGGGGGCTTCGGGGAGCTGTTTTTT
>-|-|TRBJ2-3|TRBV24-1
CATSDPPGLGVGTDTQYF
TGTGCCACCAGTGATCCCCCCGGCCTCGGGGTTGGCACAGATACGCAGTATTTT
>-|-|TRBJ1-3|TRBV19
CASSMSGPLSGNTIYF
TGTGCCAGTAGTATGTCAGGGCCCCTCTCTGGAAACACCATATATTTT
>-|-|TRBJ2-1|TRBV28
CASIGGRGRNEQFF
TGTGCCAGCATCGGCGGCCGGGGGAGGAATGAGCAGTTCTTC
>-|-|TRBJ2-1|TRBV4-3
CASSQEFLAAYNEQFF
TGCGCCAGCAGCCAAGAGTTCTTAGCGGCCTACAATGAGCAGTTCTTC
>-|-|TRBJ1-4|TRBV27
CASSPPGEYEKLFF
TGTGCCAGCAGTCCCCCGGGGGAGTATGAAAAACTGTTTTTT
>-|-|TRBJ1-5|TRBV25-1
CASSEWERSRPQHF
TGTGCCAGCAGTGAATGGGAGAGGAGCCGGCCCCAGCATTTT
>-|TRBD1|TRBJ2-4|TRBV6-2/TRBV6-3
CASSYVDRRTLAKNIQYF
TGTGCCAGCAGTTACGTGGACAGGAGGACCCTAGCCAAAAACATTCAGTACTTC
>-|TRBD2|TRBJ2-2|TRBV11-2
CASSLRLAENTGELFF
TGTGCCAGCAGCTTACGACTAGCGGAAAACACCGGGGAGCTGTTTTTT
>-|TRBD1|TRBJ2-2|TRBV18
CASSPPTAGQGTGELFF
TGTGCCAGCTCACCACCCACTGCCGGACAGGGAACCGGGGAGCTGTTTTTT
>once|TRBD2|TRBJ2-2|TRBV2
CASNPRAGGSGELFF
TGTGCCAGCAACCCCAGAGCGGGGGGTTCCGGGGAGCTGTTTTTT
>once|-|TRBJ1-4|TRBV28
CASLFQGQGELFF
TGTGCCAGCCTTTTTCAGGGCCAAGGGGAACTGTTTTTT
>once|-|TRBJ2-5|TRBV19
CASSLGQQETQYF
TGTGCCAGTAGTCTGGGCCAACAAGAGACCCAGTACTTC
>-|-|TRBJ2-5|TRBV2
CASSGQASIGETQYF
TGTGCCAGCAGTGGCCAGGCTAGCATAGGGGAGACCCAGTACTTC
>-|-|TRBJ2-6|TRBV4-2
CASSQDYRVEANVLTF
TGTGCCAGCAGCCAAGATTACAGGGTGGAGGCCAACGTCCTGACTTTC
>-|-|TRBJ1-1|TRBV2
CASNPTGSNTEAFF
TGTGCCAGCAACCCCACAGGGTCGAACACTGAAGCTTTCTTT
>-|-|TRBJ1-4|TRBV6-2/TRBV6-3
CASSYSSRKLFF
TGTGCCAGCAGTTACTCGTCGAGGAAACTGTTTTTT
>once|TRBD1|TRBJ2-3|TRBV18
CASSPGTGGIDTQYF
TGTGCCAGCTCACCCGGGACAGGGGGCATAGATACGCAGTATTTT
>-|TRBD2|TRBJ2-1|TRBV9
CASSSTSGSYNEQFF
TGTGCCAGCAGCTCCACTAGCGGCTCCTACAATGAGCAGTTCTTC
>-|TRBD1|TRBJ1-2|TRBV27
CASRTTGFDYGYTF
TGTGCCAGCAGAACGACAGGGTTTGACTATGGCTACACCTTC
>-|-|TRBJ2-5|TRBV7-2
CASSPRRTLGTQYF
TGTGCCAGCAGCCCACGACGGACTCTTGGGACCCAGTACTTC
>-|-|TRBJ1-6|TRBV18
CASSPGGARGSPLHF
TGTGCCAGCTCACCCGGGGGGGCCCGGGGTTCACCCCTCCACTTT
>-|TRBD2|TRBJ2-3|TRBV28
CASSPGREDADTQYF
TGTGCCAGCAGTCCGGGGCGGGAGGACGCAGATACGCAGTATTTT
>-|TRBD1|TRBJ1-3|TRBV5-1
CASSVGTAGNTIYF
TGCGCCAGCAGCGTAGGGACAGCGGGAAACACCATATATTTT
>-|-|TRBJ1-1|TRBV7-2
CASSRGQMNTEAFF
TGTGCCAGCAGCCGCGGACAGATGAACACTGAAGCTTTCTTT
>-|TRBD2|TRBJ2-1|TRBV19
CASSMGGGAEQFF
TGTGCCAGTAGTATGGGGGGGGGAGCTGAGCAGTTCTTC
>once|-|TRBJ1-6|TRBV28
CASSSQGQGSPLHF
TGTGCCAGCAGTTCACAGGGTCAGGGCTCACCCCTCCACTTT
>-|TRBD2|TRBJ2-7|TRBV5-4
CASSPGPGTSGEEYF
TGTGCCAGCAGCCCTGGCCCCGGGACTAGCGGGGAGGAGTACTTC
>-|-|TRBJ1-6|TRBV7-2
CASSLLGGGNSPLHF
TGTGCCAGCAGCTTACTGGGGGGTGGTAATTCACCCCTCCACTTT
>-|-|TRBJ1-2|TRBV7-9
CASSPRGGRGGYTF
TGTGCCAGCAGCCCTAGGGGGGGGCGAGGTGGCTACACCTTC